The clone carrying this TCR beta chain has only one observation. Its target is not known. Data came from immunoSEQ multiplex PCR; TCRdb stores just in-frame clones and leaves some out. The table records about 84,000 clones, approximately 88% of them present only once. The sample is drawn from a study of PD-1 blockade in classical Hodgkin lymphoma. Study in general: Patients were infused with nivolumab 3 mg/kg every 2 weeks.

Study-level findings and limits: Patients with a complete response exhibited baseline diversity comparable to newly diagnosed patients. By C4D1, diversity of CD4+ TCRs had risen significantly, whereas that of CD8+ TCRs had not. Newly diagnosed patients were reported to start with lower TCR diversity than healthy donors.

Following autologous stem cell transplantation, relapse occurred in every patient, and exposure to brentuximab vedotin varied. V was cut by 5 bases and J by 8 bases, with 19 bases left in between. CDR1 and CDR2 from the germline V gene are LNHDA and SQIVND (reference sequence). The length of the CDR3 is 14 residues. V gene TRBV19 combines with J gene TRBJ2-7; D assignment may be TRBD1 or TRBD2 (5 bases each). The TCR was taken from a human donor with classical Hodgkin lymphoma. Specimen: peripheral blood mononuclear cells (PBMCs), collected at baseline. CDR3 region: CASSGRDPGSKQYF. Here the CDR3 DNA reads TGTGCCAGTAGTGGCCGGGACCCGGGCAGCAAGCAGTACTTC.